This entry lists 17 T cell receptor beta chains sequenced from one sample in a study of T-cell memory formation after mild COVID-19. TCRdb ran MiXCR on the 5' RACE reads and lists one entry per CDR3 protein. The sample shows 4,500 or so distinct CDR3 sequences, around 16% of them seen only once. Input material: PBMCs or a T cell subset sorted from them (not recorded which). These receptors all come from an adult who had mild COVID-19 (a few samples of this study predate the infection). Cell type and time point are not known.

By share, this clonotype counts as medium-sized. The rearrangement links TRBV5-1 to TRBJ2-5; tentatively, D is TRBD1 (5 bases). V dropped 0 bases and J dropped 6 bases, with 9 bases sitting between them. The CDR3 is made up of 13 amino acids. Germline V lookup: CDR1 SGHRS, CDR2 YFSETQ. DNA for the CDR3: TGCGCCAGCAGCTTGGAGGCAGGGAAGACCCAGTACTTC. Protein product: CASSLEAGKTQYF.

This clonotype counts as medium-sized (0.01 to 0.1%). J is TRBJ1-1 and V is TRBV5-5; D uncertain. The CDR3 consists of 14 residues. Germline loops: CDR1 SGHKS, CDR2 YYEKEE (reference sequence). V gave up 0 bases and J gave up 0 bases, with 6 bases separating them. Here the CDR3 reads CASSLGRLNTEAFF. For the CDR3, the DNA is TGTGCCAGCAGCTTGGGACGGTTGAACACTGAAGCTTTCTTT.

This clonotype is categorized as medium-sized. The V and J genes are TRBV5-4 and TRBJ2-1; D is possibly TRBD2 (6 bases). V dropped 0 bases and J dropped 4 bases, with 14 bases sitting between them. Germline CDR1 and CDR2: SGHNT and YYREEE (reference sequence). The CDR3 has 16 residues. The CDR3 nucleotides read TGTGCCAGCAGCTTGGCGGGCGGACTAAGTTACAATGAGCAGTTCTTC. Its translation: CASSLAGGLSYNEQFF.

This clonotype is medium-sized in the sample. This chain joins TRBV4-3 and TRBJ1-2; D may be TRBD1 (6 bases). The CDR3 is made up of 15 amino acids. Trimming removed 1 base from V and 6 bases from J, with 15 bases in between. Germline CDR1 is LGHNA and CDR2 is YSLEER. The CDR3 protein is CASSQVGRGRNGYTF. The CDR3 DNA is TGCGCCAGCAGCCAAGTAGGCAGGGGCAGGAATGGCTACACCTTC.

This clonotype is classed as medium-sized. This chain joins TRBV10-2 and TRBJ1-5, with TRBD1 as a possible D gene (5 bases). Trimming removed 0 bases at V and 0 bases at J, with 15 bases between. There are 18 residues in the CDR3. CDR1 is WSHSY, CDR2 SAAADI, per germline. For the CDR3, the DNA is TGCGCCAGCAGTGAGTCGAGCCCCGGGGCATATAGCAATCAGCCCCAGCATTTT. Translation gives CASSESSPGAYSNQPQHF.

By share of the sample, this clonotype is medium-sized. The rearrangement joins TRBV15 to TRBJ1-4, with TRBD1 matching over 9 bases. Germline values: CDR1 LNHNV, CDR2 YYDKDF (reference sequence). The CDR3 contains 15 residues. With V trimmed by 4 bases and J by 4 bases, 4 bases remained unmatched. The CDR3 region has the DNA TGTGCCACCAGCACCGGGACAGGGTTTAATGAAAAACTGTTTTTT. The encoded protein is CATSTGTGFNEKLFF.

Within the sample, this clonotype is medium-sized (0.01 to 0.1%). The chain joins TRBV25-1 to TRBJ2-4, with D possibly being TRBD1 or TRBD2 (5 bases each). Germline V lookup: CDR1 MGHDK, CDR2 SYGVNS. The CDR3 spans 12 residues. V shed 4 bases and J shed 8 bases, with 9 bases lying between them. This chain's CDR3 is CASSGDHYIQYF. In nucleotides, the CDR3 is TGTGCCAGCAGTGGGGACCATTACATTCAGTACTTC.

By its share, this clonotype is medium-sized. This chain links TRBV28 with TRBJ2-5, with 8 bases fitting TRBD1. This CDR3 is 14 amino acids long. V lost 6 bases, J lost 5 bases, and 8 bases stayed unmatched. CDR1 and CDR2 (germline): MDHEN, SYDVKM. The CDR3 DNA reads TGTGCCAGCAGCCCGGGACAGGAATTTGAGACCCAGTACTTC. It is translated as CASSPGQEFETQYF.

This clonotype was seen at least ten times. V is TRBV20-1 and J is TRBJ1-5; D perhaps matches TRBD1 (5 bases). Germline CDR1 DFQATT, CDR2 SNEGSKA (reference sequence). CDR3 length: 15 residues. V shed 5 bases and J shed 0 bases, with 14 bases lying between them. The CDR3 protein is CSARDRVFSNQPQHF. CDR3 sequence (DNA): TGCAGTGCTCGGGACCGCGTTTTTAGCAATCAGCCCCAGCATTTT.

By proportion, this clonotype is medium-sized (0.01 to 0.1%). The rearrangement links TRBV12-3 or TRBV12-4 to TRBJ2-3; TRBD2 aligns across 10 bases. The CDR3 length is 17 residues. The J segment lost 0 bases and the V segment lost 2 bases, leaving 5 bases of the junction unmatched. The CDR3 nucleotides read TGTGCCAGCAGTTTATTAGCGGGGGGCCCTAGCACAGATACGCAGTATTTT. It is translated as CASSLLAGGPSTDTQYF.

The rearrangement joins TRBV29-1 to TRBJ2-1; a possible D gene is TRBD2 (5 bases). Trimming stripped 5 bases from V and 7 bases from J, with 18 bases between. Germline values: CDR1 SQVTM, CDR2 ANQGSEA. This CDR3 has 14 amino acids. The CDR3 sequence is CSVLPGWDRNEQFF. In DNA, the CDR3 is TGCAGCGTTCTCCCGGGGTGGGATAGGAATGAGCAGTTCTTC.

This clonotype is medium-sized (0.01 to 0.1%) by share. V usage is TRBV2 and J usage is TRBJ2-3; D gene uncertain. The germline V gene has CDR1 SNHLY and CDR2 FYNNEI. Trimming pared 9 bases from V and 0 bases from J, leaving 13 bases between. CDR3 length: 14 amino acids. The CDR3 sequence is CASQRWTSTDTQYF. In DNA form, the CDR3 reads TGTGCCAGTCAAAGGTGGACCAGCACAGATACGCAGTATTTT.

By sample fraction, this clonotype is medium-sized. CDR3 region: CASSLAGSTNEKLFF. The CDR3 region has the DNA TGCGCCAGCAGCTTGGCCGGGTCAACTAATGAAAAACTGTTTTTT. V and J are TRBV5-1 and TRBJ1-4; D unclear. The germline gives CDR1 SGHRS, CDR2 YFSETQ. V shed 0 bases and J shed 0 bases, with 6 bases lying between them. The CDR3 runs to 15 residues. Drawing the rest from reference TRBV5-1 and TRBJ1-4, the complete variable domain is KAGVTQTPRYLIKTRGQQVTLSCSPISGHRSVSWYQQTPGQGLQFLFEYFSETQRNKGNFPGRFSGRQFSNSRSEMNVSTLELGDSALYLCASSLAGSTNEKLFFGSGTQLSVL.

This clonotype is labeled medium-sized. The chain couples TRBV14 to TRBJ1-4; TRBD1 matches 7 bases. V lost 2 bases to trimming and J lost 4 bases; unmatched junction nucleotides: 7. There are 16 residues in the CDR3. Germline assignment: CDR1 SGHDN and CDR2 FVKESK. CDR3 coding DNA: TGTGCCAGCAGCCAATTCCCGGGACAGCTTAATGAAAAACTGTTTTTT. Protein sequence: CASSQFPGQLNEKLFF.

The rearrangement joins TRBV12-3 or TRBV12-4 to TRBJ2-5, with TRBD2 matching 9 bases. V shed 3 bases, J shed 3 bases, and the junction held 2 bases outside the gene matches. There are 14 residues in the CDR3. CDR3 DNA: TGTGCCAGCAGTTTCCGCGGGGGGGAAGAGACCCAGTACTTC. This codes for CASSFRGGEETQYF.

This clonotype is deemed medium-sized. The V and J genes are TRBV3-1 and TRBJ2-1, with 15 bases identical to TRBD2. Trimming removed 7 bases from V and 9 bases from J; junction bases left unmatched: 13. Germline V CDR1 and CDR2: LGHDT, YNNKEL (reference sequence). This CDR3 has 17 residues. This CDR3 reads CASTLRTSGGAVPEQFF. For the CDR3, the DNA is TGTGCCAGCACCCTAAGGACTAGCGGGGGGGCTGTACCTGAGCAGTTCTTC.

This clonotype is medium-sized. This chain links TRBV6-2 or TRBV6-3 with TRBJ2-7; 10 nucleotides match TRBD1. The CDR3 consists of 14 residues. The germline V gene has CDR1 MNHEY and CDR2 SVGEGT. V shed 2 bases and J 3 bases; nucleotides not matched to a gene: 1. The CDR3 is CASSYGTGDYEQYF. CDR3 nucleotides: TGTGCCAGCAGTTACGGGACAGGGGACTACGAGCAGTACTTC.